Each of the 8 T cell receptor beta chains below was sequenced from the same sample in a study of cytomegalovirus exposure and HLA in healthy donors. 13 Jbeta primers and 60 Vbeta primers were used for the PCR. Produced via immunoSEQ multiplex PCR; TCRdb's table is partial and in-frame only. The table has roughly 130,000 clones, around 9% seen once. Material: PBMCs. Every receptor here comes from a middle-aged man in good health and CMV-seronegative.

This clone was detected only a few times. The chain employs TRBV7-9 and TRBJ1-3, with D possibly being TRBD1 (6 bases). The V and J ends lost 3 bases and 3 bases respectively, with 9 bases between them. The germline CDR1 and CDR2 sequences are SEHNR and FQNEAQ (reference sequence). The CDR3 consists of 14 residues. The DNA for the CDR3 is TGTGCCAGCAGCTTGGGGACATTTGGAAACACCATATATTTT. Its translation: CASSLGTFGNTIYF.

CDR3 protein: CASSLSTSTPYNEQFF. CDR3 nucleotides: TGTGCCAGCAGCTTATCTACTAGCACCCCCTACAATGAGCAGTTCTTC. The chain joins TRBV7-8 to TRBJ2-1; a weak D match, TRBD2 (6 bases). This CDR3 comprises 16 residues. In germline, CDR1 is SGHVS, CDR2 FQNEAQ. V was trimmed by 2 bases and J by 2 bases, leaving 13 bases between them.

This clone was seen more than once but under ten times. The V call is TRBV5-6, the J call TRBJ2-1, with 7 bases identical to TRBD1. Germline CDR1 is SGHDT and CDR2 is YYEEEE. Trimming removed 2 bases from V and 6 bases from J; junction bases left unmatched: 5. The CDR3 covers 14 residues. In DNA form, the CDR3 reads TGTGCCAGCAGCTTTGACAACAGGGGCAATGAGCAGTTCTTC. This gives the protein CASSFDNRGNEQFF.

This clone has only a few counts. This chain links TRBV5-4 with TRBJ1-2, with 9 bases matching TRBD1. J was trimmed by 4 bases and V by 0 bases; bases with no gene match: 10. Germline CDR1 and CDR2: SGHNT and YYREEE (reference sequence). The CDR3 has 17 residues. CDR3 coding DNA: TGTGCCAGCAGCTTGGGTGTCTCGGGACAGGGAGGCTATGGCTACACCTTC. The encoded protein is CASSLGVSGQGGYGYTF.

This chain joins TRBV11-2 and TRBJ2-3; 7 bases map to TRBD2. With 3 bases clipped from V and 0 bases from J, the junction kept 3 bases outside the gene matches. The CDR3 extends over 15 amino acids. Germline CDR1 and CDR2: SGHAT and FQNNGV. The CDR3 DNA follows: TGTGCCAGCAGCTTGACTAGCCCTAGCACAGATACGCAGTATTTT. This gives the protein CASSLTSPSTDTQYF. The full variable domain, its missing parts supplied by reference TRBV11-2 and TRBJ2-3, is EAGVAQSPRYKIIEKRQSVAFWCNPISGHATLYWYQQILGQGPKLLIQFQNNGVVDDSQLPKDRFSAERLKGVDSTLKIQPAKLEDSAVYLCASSLTSPSTDTQYFGPGTRLTVL.

CDR3 residues: CASSDKGGAGAFF. The CDR3 bases are TGTGCCAGCAGTGATAAAGGGGGCGCAGGAGCTTTCTTT. This sequence joins TRBV6-5 and TRBJ1-1; 7 bases are a match to TRBD1. Germline assignment: CDR1 MNHEY and CDR2 SVGAGI. CDR3 size: 13 residues. V was pared by 5 bases and J by 10 bases, with 10 bases of the junction left unmatched.

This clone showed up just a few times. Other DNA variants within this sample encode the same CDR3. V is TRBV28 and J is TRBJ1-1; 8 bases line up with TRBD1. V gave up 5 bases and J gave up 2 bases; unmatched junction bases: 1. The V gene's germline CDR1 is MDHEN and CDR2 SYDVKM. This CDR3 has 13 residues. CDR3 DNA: TGTGCCAGCAGTGACAGGGGAAACACTGAAGCTTTCTTT. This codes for CASSDRGNTEAFF. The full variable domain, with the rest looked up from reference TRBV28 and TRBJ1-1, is DVKVTQSSRYLVKRTGEKVFLECVQDMDHENMFWYRQDPGLGLRLIYFSYDVKMKEKGDIPEGYSVSREKKERFSLILESASTNQTSMYLCASSDRGNTEAFFGQGTRLTVV.

The CDR3 nucleotides read TGTGCCAGTAGTCAAACAGGGGCCATCCGCAATCAGCCCCAGCATTTT. Its protein product is CASSQTGAIRNQPQHF. V gene TRBV19 combines with J gene TRBJ1-5; 7 positions agree with TRBD1. CDR1 LNHDA and CDR2 SQIVND come from the germline V gene (reference sequence). The V gene end was trimmed by 5 bases and the J gene end by 2 bases; junction bases not matched to a gene: 9. The CDR3 is 16 amino acids.